These T cell receptor beta chains were read from a single sample in a study of graft-versus-host responses after intestinal transplantation. The assay was immunoSEQ multiplex PCR, and TCRdb's table has in-frame clones only and misses some. The table includes about 63,000 clones, around 90% detected once. The material was ileum tissue, obtained about 350 days after transplant. Every receptor here comes from a human patient who received an intestinal transplant, so some T cells may come from the graft donor. The CDR3 runs from the conserved cysteine through the conserved F or W. Rows give clone size only sometimes, using once, few, many, or a class for an expanded clone.

size | V | CDR3
. | TRBV6-1 | CASSEGRVGSNQPQHF
. | TRBV5-1 | CASRGDRDYEQYF
. | TRBV2 | CASSEGGEPYNEQFF
once | TRBV7-9 | CASSSSGGITEAFF
. | TRBV6-1 | CAYPHRKGQDSPLHF
. | TRBV29-1 | CSVAGRAETQYF
. | TRBV5-4 | CASSLAGAYTEAFF
. | TRBV5-3 | CARSLVVGPMNTEAFF
. | TRBV18 | CASSPVNTGELFF
. | TRBV2 | CASSRSGGSNTGELFF
. | TRBV5-6 | CASSLTITSYGYTF
once | TRBV19 | CASSFADEQYF
once | TRBV4-1 | CASSQIFEGSSPNPYEQYF
. | TRBV28 | CASSLESSGSSYEQYF
. | TRBV2 | CASGADRMGNIQYF
. | TRBV9 | CASSPTGGWGQGAHGYTF
. | TRBV5-8 | CASSLEGSGANVLTF
. | TRBV2 | CASSENALLNEKLFF
. | TRBV28 | CASSPPSIGYEQYF
. | TRBV7-3 | CASSFGPPPYEQYF
. | TRBV5-1 | CASSGGGTGGYEQYF
. | TRBV6-5 | CASSSVEGRYGETQYF
. | TRBV9 | CVSSGQGYEQYF
. | TRBV9 | CASSVGLAGDTGELFF
. | TRBV28 | CASRLTGGFNQPQHF
. | TRBV6-4 | CASRPTGANVLTF
. | TRBV5-6 | CASSHPQGVGYGYTF
. | TRBV2 | CASSQGGGMSGELFF
. | TRBV5-1 | CASSLTSWDTQYF
once | TRBV7-9 | CASSVPGRDKQYF
. | TRBV10-1 | CASPRGRGGARYEQYF
. | TRBV6-6 | CASSRDRPSSYEQYF
. | TRBV9 | CASSATGPDTQYF
. | TRBV29-1 | CSVVLGEYYGYTF
. | TRBV6-1 | CASGRWVQETQYF
once | TRBV6-1 | CASKDSPYEQYF
. | TRBV6-5 | CASSYVGEDEQYF
. | TRBV4-2 | CASSQDPTSGQETQYF
. | TRBV23-1 | CASSQFSRDSGANVLTF
. | TRBV6-1 | CASRANQGWDNEQFF
once | TRBV28 | CASSIQGEVEAFF
. | TRBV11-2 | CASSVAGETDTQYF